The present T cell receptor (beta chain) was sequenced within a study of cytomegalovirus exposure and HLA in healthy donors. Study-level information: Tens of millions of unique TCRs, all from HLA-typed donors, were included in an early release of the data.

Study-level findings and limits: A list of about 160 TCR beta chains associated with cytomegalovirus was given. Excluded: some indistinguishable V segments such as TRBV6-2 and TRBV6-3. It was assumed in the presence/absence analyses that sequencing depth was roughly uniform across donors.

The PCR was carried out with 60 Vbeta primers and 13 Jbeta primers. Sequenced by immunoSEQ multiplex PCR; TCRdb stores in-frame clones only, minus some. The sample has more than 100,000 clones; approximately 70% are singletons. Note on this clone: Its matching antigen is unknown.

Per the germline V gene, CDR1 is SEHNR and CDR2 is FQNEAQ (reference sequence). This CDR3 is 15 amino acids long. V was cut by 0 bases and J by 9 bases, with 18 bases left in between. Source material: PBMCs. This TCR came from a young man in good health and CMV-seronegative. The chain combines TRBV7-9 with TRBJ2-7, with D possibly matching TRBD2 (7 bases). CDR3 DNA sequence: TGTGCCAGCAGCTTAGCGGGGGGGCAGGTCCTCCGGCAGTACTTC. Translating gives CASSLAGGQVLRQYF.